The TCR beta chain described here comes from a study of cytomegalovirus exposure and HLA in healthy donors (dated by TCRdb to the late 2010s). Regarding the complete study: In an earlier analysis of approximately 640 of the donors, roughly 300 Gb of sequence data and 90 million to 120 million unique TCR beta sequences from roughly 180 million T cells were reported. An early release covering roughly 600 HLA-typed donors comprised approximately 290 gigabases of sequencing data and some 79 million unique TCR sequences. To predict cytomegalovirus infection status, the study combined high-throughput TCR immunosequencing, statistical association of individual TCRs with disease status, and machine learning. A separate validation cohort of 100 to 150 different subjects was used in addition to the roughly 620-subject first cohort. All discovery cohort repertoires had been generated using a single sequencing platform. Among the roughly 410 genotyped donors, around 81% belonged to the genetic ancestry cluster associated with self-reported Caucasian donors. A later genetic analysis used genome-wide SNP genotypes for 398 of the 666 donors, treating that subset as a discovery cohort. Rather than using new phenotypic data, the later analysis identified candidate immune exposures from TCR beta sequences and from how often those sequences occurred across donors. The study aimed to test whether signatures of past pathogen exposure could be identified by cataloging public T cell receptors. Typing coverage differed by locus: A, B, C, DRB1 and DQB1 were typed in about 629-640 donors, DQA1 in around 500, DPA1 in over 600, and DPB1 in 450 to 490. In an earlier analysis of over 550 of the donors, high-throughput TCR beta sequencing was used to judge whether each TCR beta V gene segment behaved as functional or pseudogenic. Both class I and class II loci were covered by HLA typing, at four-digit resolution. Among around 400 genotyped donors of the cohort, an average of roughly 230,000 unique TCR beta nucleotide sequences was sequenced per donor, of which 15% to 20% were non-productive. A handful of DR-DQ haplotypes were handled as single units for association and clustering because linkage in the cohort was strong. Donor age, sex, ethnicity and CMV serostatus were compiled together with the repertoire data. The study profiled the T cell repertoires of approximately 700 subjects by immunosequencing and related them to cytomegalovirus serostatus. To study patterns of TCR occurrence, a later analysis re-analyzed previously published TCR beta repertoires from around 700 donors and added high-resolution HLA genotyping. The paper as a whole reports these results and caveats: The presence/absence analyses assumed that sequencing depth was roughly uniform across donors, and that assumption may not be true. Correlated functional status among segregating V segments might be attributable to linkage disequilibrium, but an unknown experimental factor could not be ruled out. Some IMGT-functional V segments, including TRBV6-2 and TRBV6-3, could not be told apart with the 87-base-pair reads, so those segments were excluded. In a later analysis, the rate of TCR association differed among HLA loci, with DRB1 alleles having the most associated TCRs and HLA-C alleles having the fewest. A further reported finding was that TCR beta sequences accurately predicted the HLA-A and HLA-B alleles for most subjects in the first cohort. Most CMV-associated TCR beta chains appeared to be HLA-restricted in a later analysis, and the HLA associations seemed to be driven largely by CMV exposure. In vitro tests confirmed that three of the cytomegalovirus-associated TCR beta chains recognize cytomegalovirus antigens. In this cohort, only TCR beta chains were sequenced, and detectable features were limited by the absence of alpha or paired-chain data. The classifier was reported to diagnose cytomegalovirus status with high specificity and sensitivity in both the original cohort and the validation cohort. A group of highly shared sequence variants was considered likely to be a technical artifact of the sequencing pipeline. In a later genetic analysis, fewer N-insertions in productive TCRs were reported among donors in an Asian-associated ancestry cluster than the approximately 630-donor mean. Most TCR sequences were seen in very few donors, while some public TCRs were found in many individuals. In a later analysis, HLA-associated TCR beta chains were found to be more clonally expanded and to have lower generation probabilities than equally common non-associated chains. The study listed 150 to 200 TCR beta chains as associated with cytomegalovirus. The earlier analysis of a few hundred of the donors excluded seventeen rarely observed V segments, including chromosome 9 orphons, because counts were too low. Because HLA typing was missing for some donors at each locus, association tests included only the typed subset. The authors suggested that the approach could potentially be extended to other disease states and immunological phenotypes. A later analysis reported that several top co-occurrence clusters appeared linked to parvovirus B19, influenza, CMV and Epstein-Barr virus. In an earlier analysis of approximately 590 of the donors, most TCR beta V segments were observed in productive rearrangements about 87% or about 30% of the time, broadly matching IMGT annotations. An association between a missense DCLRE1C variant and V-gene and J-gene trimming of TCR beta chains was found in a later genetic analysis and replicated in an independent cohort. A later analysis associated 16,951 TCR beta sequences with specific HLA alleles at a false discovery rate of 0.05. The only immune exposure information available for the cohort was CMV serostatus. Strong co-occurrence of HLA alleles, especially DR and DQ, made assigning TCR associations to individual alleles difficult.

The cohort was made up of several hundred healthy bone marrow donors. Cohort members were all nominally healthy when sampled, although unrecorded immune exposures were likely present. CMV serostatus was recorded as positive for some 300 and negative for 352 of the 666 cohort members, whereas no CMV serostatus was recorded for the donor in question. A peripheral blood sample was provided by each donor, and peripheral blood mononuclear cells were used for TCR beta sequencing. Genomic DNA was extracted from the blood cell samples with the Qiagen DNeasy Blood Extraction Kit. About this clone: Its target antigen remains unknown. It has no much larger one-base neighbor in the sample; base qualities were not kept.

The CDR3 runs 14 amino acids, cysteine and phenylalanine included. The DNA shown is the 42-base CDR3, in frame from base 1. V lost 10 bases and J lost 5 bases; the stretch between them is 21 bases long. Based on the germline V gene, the CDR1 and CDR2 sequences are MDHEN and SYDVKM. Libraries were built with the immunoSEQ multiplex PCR assay. For the multiplex PCR, a mixture combining 60 forward primers for TCR Vbeta segments and 13 reverse primers for TCR Jbeta segments was used. The CDR3 region of rearranged TCR beta genes was amplified from genomic DNA with a multiplex PCR assay. The Illumina HiSeq System was used to sequence the amplified TCR beta libraries as 87-base-pair reads. Per the original workflow: A later analysis tallied roughly 78 million unique TCR beta chains across the 700 or so repertoires, and some 10 million of those chains were shared by two or more donors. Raw reads were error-corrected and collapsed into unique sequences with a nearest-neighbor algorithm that merged closely related sequences to remove PCR and sequencing errors. V, D and J gene segments were assigned by aligning CDR3 sequences to IMGT reference sequences. For a sequence to be retained, at least a six-nucleotide match to both a V gene segment and a J gene segment was required. A rearrangement was called productive if the CDR3 had no stop codons and remained in frame with V and J, and every other rearrangement was called non-productive. CDR3 was defined by IMGT convention, running from the second conserved V-encoded cysteine to the conserved J-encoded phenylalanine. Sequences without an unambiguous match to a single V gene segment were excluded from the earlier analysis of about 600 of the donors. In an earlier analysis of several hundred of the donors, V segments were called functional above 56.7% productive rearrangements and were called segregating when the between-donor standard deviation exceeded 5%. To diagnose cytomegalovirus status from the catalog of TCR beta chain sequences, a statistical classification framework was built. V and J gene assignment, in a later analysis, came from comparing TCR nucleotide sequences with IMGT/GENE-DB human TR gene sequences. The TCRdist pipeline was used in a later analysis to assign CDR3 sequences and most-parsimonious VDJ recombination scenarios. In a later analysis, each TCR beta chain was defined by its CDR3 amino acid sequence together with its V-gene family, and reads lacking a unique V-gene family were excluded. In a later analysis, fewer than 600 highly shared, low-generation-probability nucleotide sequences were removed to address suspected cross-contamination and a sequencing artifact. For each public chain, a later analysis derived a clonal expansion index from normalized ranks of inferred template counts within each repertoire. Generation probabilities in a later analysis came from a VDJ recombination model fitted to out-of-frame rearrangements, and those results were checked against IGoR. In a later analysis, hypergeometric tests were used to score TCR-TCR, TCR-HLA and TCR-CMV co-occurrence, with a repertoire-size bias correction applied to TCR pairs. False discovery rates were estimated in a later analysis by permuting HLA or CMV assignments 20 times. In a later analysis, co-occurring TCRs were grouped using DBSCAN, and TCRdist sequence similarity was added for clustering within HLA-allele-positive subsets. Repertoires with fewer than 30,000 or more than 120,000 public chains, plus five repertoires with anomalous nucleotide sharing, were excluded from co-occurrence clustering. This immuneACCESS table, as held by TCRdb, lists in-frame sequences with V and J called but not all clones. Of the missing ones, under half trace to an unresolved V gene in checked studies; the others have no known cause. The V and J calls and the clone size are those of that table, but D and trimming were determined from the DNA. Across this sample there are some 130,000 clones, with 60% to 75% seen only once. The ten largest clonotypes hold approximately 1.7% of the sample.

The material sequenced was PBMCs. This chain is built from TRBV28 and TRBJ2-7; D gene: possibly TRBD2, on 5 matching bases. The receptor was derived from a human donor in good health. The CDR3 in this case is CANVSFGEKDEQYF. The base sequence is TGTGCCAACGTTTCCTTCGGGGAGAAGGACGAGCAGTACTTC.